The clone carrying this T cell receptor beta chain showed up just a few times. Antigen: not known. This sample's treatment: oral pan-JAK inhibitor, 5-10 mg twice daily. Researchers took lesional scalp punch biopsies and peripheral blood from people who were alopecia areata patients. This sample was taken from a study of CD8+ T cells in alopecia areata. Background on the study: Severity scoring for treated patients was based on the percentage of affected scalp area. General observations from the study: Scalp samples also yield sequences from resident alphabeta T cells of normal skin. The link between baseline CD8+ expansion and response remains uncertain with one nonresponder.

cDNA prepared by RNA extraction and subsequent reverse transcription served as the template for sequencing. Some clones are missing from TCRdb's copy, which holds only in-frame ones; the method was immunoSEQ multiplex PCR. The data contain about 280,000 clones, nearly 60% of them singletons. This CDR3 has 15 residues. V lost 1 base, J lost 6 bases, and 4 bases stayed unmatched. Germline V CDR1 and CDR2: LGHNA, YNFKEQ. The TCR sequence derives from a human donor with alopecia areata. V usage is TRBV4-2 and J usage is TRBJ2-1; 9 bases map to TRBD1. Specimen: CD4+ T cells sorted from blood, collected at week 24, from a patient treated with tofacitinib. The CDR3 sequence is CASSQVSGQGNEQFF. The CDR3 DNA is TGTGCCAGCAGCCAAGTCTCGGGACAGGGCAATGAGCAGTTCTTC.